This TCR beta chain appears in the sequencing data of a study of T-cell reconstitution after alpha-beta-depleted transplantation in children. At least ten counts were recorded for this clonotype. CDR3 length equals 15 residues. Trimming took 4 bases from V and 1 from J, leaving 13 bases between them. CDR1 is MNHEY, CDR2 SVGAGI, per germline. For TCRbeta, the library was prepared with unique molecular identifiers. TCRdb recomputed calls from the PCR reads with MiXCR, one row per CDR3 protein. Here the sample spans roughly 610,000 distinct CDR3 sequences, roughly a tenth being singletons. V usage is TRBV6-5 and J usage is TRBJ2-5, with D tentatively TRBD2 (6 bases). The TCR sequence derives from a human donor who donated a stem cell graft to a child with acute myeloid leukemia. The sequenced sample was PBMCs from the stem cell graft donor, obtained from the stem cell graft. For the CDR3, the DNA is TGTGCCAGCAGTTTCTTCGGGACTGGCCAAGAGACCCAGTACTTC. Its translation: CASSFFGTGQETQYF.